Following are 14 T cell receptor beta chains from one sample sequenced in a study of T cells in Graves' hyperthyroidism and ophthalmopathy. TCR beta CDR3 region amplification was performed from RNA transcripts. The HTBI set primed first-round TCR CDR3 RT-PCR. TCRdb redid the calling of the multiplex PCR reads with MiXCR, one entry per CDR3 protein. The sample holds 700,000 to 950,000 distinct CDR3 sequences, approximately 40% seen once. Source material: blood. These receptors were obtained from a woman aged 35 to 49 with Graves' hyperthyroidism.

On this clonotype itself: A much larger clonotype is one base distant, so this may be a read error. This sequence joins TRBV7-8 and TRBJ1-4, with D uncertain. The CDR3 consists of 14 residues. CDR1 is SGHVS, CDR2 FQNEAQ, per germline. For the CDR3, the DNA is TGTGTCAGCAGCTTAGACGGAACCGACGAAAAACTGTTTTTT. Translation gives CVSSLDGTDEKLFF.

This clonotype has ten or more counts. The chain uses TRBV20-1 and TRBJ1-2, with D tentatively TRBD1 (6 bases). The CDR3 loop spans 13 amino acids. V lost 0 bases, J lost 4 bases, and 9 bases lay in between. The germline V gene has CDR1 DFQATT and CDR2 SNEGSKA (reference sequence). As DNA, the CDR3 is TGCAGTGCTAGAGATCAGGGGTTCTATGGCTACACCTTC. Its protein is CSARDQGFYGYTF.

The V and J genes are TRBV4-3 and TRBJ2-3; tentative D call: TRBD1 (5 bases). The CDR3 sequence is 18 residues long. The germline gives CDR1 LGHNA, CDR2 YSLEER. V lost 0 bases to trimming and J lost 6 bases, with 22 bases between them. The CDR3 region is CASSQDLPRPQGADTQYF. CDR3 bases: TGCGCCAGCAGCCAAGATCTCCCGCGACCGCAGGGTGCGGATACGCAGTATTTT.

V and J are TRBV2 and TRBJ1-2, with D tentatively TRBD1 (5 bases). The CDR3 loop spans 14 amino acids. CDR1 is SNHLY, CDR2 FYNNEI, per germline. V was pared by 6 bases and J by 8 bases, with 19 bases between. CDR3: CASSSGTGLSGYTF. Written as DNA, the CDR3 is TGTGCCAGCAGCTCCGGGACGGGGCTTTCGGGCTACACCTTC.

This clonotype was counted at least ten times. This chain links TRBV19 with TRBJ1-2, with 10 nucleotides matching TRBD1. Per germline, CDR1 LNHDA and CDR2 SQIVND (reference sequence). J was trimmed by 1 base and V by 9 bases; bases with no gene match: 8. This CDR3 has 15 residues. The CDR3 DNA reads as TGTGCCAGCAGTTTCGGACAGGGGGGTAACTATGGCTACACCTTC. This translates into CASSFGQGGNYGYTF. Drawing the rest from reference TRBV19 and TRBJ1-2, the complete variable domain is DGGITQSPKYLFRKEGQNVTLSCEQNLNHDAMYWYRQDPGQGLRLIYYSQIVNDFQKGDIAEGYSVSREKKESFPLTVTSAQKNPTAFYLCASSFGQGGNYGYTFGSGTRLTVV.

The CDR3 loop is CASSLRGRDNRDGLESGNTIYF. The CDR3, as DNA: TGTGCCAGCAGCTTAAGGGGGCGGGACAATAGGGATGGCCTCGAGTCTGGAAACACCATATATTTT. This chain links TRBV5-8 with TRBJ1-3, with TRBD1 identical over 7 bases. Unmatched junction bases numbered 24, after V lost 2 bases and J lost 1 base. This CDR3 region has 22 residues. The germline gives CDR1 SGHTS, CDR2 YDEGEE.

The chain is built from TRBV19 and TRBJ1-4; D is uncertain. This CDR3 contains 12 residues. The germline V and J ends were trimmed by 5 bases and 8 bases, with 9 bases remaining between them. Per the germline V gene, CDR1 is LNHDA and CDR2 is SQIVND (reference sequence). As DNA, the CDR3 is TGTGCCAGTAGTGTCTCCGGAGAAAAACTGTTTTTT. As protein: CASSVSGEKLFF.

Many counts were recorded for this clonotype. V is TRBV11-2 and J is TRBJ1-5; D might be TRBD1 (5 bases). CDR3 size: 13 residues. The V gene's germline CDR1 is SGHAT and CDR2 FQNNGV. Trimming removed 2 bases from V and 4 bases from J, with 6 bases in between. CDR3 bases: TGTGCCAGCAGCTTACACAGGAATCAGCCCCAGCATTTT. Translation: CASSLHRNQPQHF.

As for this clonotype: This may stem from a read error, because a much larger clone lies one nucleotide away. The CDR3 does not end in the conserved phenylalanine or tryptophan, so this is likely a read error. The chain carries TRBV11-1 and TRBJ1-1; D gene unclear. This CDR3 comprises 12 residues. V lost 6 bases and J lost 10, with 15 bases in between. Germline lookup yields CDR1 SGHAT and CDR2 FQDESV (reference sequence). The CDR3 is CASRTHGRRAFL. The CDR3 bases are TGTGCCAGCAGGACACATGGACGTAGAGCTTTCCTT.

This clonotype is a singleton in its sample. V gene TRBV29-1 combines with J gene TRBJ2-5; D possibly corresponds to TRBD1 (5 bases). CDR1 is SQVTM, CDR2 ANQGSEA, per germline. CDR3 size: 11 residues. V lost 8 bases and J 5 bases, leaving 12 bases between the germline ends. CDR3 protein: CSSGQVETQYF. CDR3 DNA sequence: TGCAGCAGTGGACAAGTGGAGACCCAGTACTTC.

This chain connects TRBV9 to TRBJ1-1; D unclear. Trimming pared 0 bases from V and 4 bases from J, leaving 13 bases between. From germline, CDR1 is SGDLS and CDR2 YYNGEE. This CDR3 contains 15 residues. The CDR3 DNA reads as TGTGCCAGCAGCGTAGAACCCGGCAGACCCACTGAAGCTTTCTTT. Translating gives CASSVEPGRPTEAFF.

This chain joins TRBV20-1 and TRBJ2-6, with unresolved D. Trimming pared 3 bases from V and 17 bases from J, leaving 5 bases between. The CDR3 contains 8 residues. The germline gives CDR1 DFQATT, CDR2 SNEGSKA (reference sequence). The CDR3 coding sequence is TGCAGTGCTAGGCCCGTGACTTTC. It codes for CSARPVTF.

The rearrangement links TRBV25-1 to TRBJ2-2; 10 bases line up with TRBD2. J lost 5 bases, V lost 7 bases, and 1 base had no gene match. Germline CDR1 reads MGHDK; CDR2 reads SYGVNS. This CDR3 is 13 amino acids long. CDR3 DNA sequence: TGTGCCAGCAAACTAGCGGGGACCGGGGAGCTGTTTTTT. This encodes CASKLAGTGELFF.

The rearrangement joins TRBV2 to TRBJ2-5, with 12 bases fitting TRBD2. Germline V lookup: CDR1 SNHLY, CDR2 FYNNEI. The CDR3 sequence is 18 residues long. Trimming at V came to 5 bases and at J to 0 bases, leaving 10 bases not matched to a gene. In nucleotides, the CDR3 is TGTGCCAGCAGTTCAAGACTAGCGGGGGCCCTGTACCAAGAGACCCAGTACTTC. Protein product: CASSSRLAGALYQETQYF.